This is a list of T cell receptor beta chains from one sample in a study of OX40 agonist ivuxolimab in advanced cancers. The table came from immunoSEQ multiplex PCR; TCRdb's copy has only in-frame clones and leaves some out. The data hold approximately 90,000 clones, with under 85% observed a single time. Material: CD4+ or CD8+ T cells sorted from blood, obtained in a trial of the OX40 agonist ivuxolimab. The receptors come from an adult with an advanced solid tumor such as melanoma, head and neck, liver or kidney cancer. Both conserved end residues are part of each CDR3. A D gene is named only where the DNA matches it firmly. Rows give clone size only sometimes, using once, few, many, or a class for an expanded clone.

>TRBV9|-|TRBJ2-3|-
CASSVARSHTDTQYF
TGTGCCAGCAGCGTGGCCAGGTCCCACACAGATACGCAGTATTTT
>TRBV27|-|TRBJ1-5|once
CASSLYYREGNQPQHF
TGTGCCAGCAGTTTATATTACCGAGAGGGCAATCAGCCCCAGCATTTT
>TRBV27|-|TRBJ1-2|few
CASSPQTGYGYTF
TGTGCCAGCAGTCCACAGACAGGTTATGGCTACACCTTC
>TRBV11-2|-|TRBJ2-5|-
CASSLGLQETQYF
TGTGCCAGCAGCTTAGGACTCCAAGAGACCCAGTACTTC
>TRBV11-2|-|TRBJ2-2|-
CASSLGGFTGELFF
TGTGCCAGCAGTCTCGGGGGCTTCACCGGGGAGCTGTTTTTT
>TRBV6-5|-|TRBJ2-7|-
CASSYSATHAYEQYF
TGTGCCAGCAGTTACTCGGCAACTCATGCCTACGAGCAGTACTTC
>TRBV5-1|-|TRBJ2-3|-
CASSLGSGTDTQYF
TGCGCCAGCAGCTTGGGTTCGGGGACAGATACGCAGTATTTT
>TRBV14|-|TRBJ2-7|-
CASSQAGPFEQYF
TGTGCCAGCAGCCAAGCGGGCCCCTTCGAGCAGTACTTC
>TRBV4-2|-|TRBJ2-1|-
CASSQDYSYNEQFF
TGTGCCAGCAGCCAAGATTACTCCTACAATGAGCAGTTCTTC
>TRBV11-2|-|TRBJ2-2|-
CASRSGINTGELFF
TGTGCCAGCCGCTCTGGGATTAATACCGGGGAGCTGTTTTTT
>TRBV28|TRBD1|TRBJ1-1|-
CASSYRGQGWDTEAFF
TGTGCCAGCAGTTATCGGGGACAGGGCTGGGACACTGAAGCTTTCTTT
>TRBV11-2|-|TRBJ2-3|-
CASSFYEDTQYF
TGTGCCAGCAGCTTTTACGAAGATACGCAGTATTTT
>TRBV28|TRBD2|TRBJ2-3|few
CASSPSGNLDTQYF
TGTGCCAGCAGCCCTAGCGGGAACTTGGATACGCAGTATTTT
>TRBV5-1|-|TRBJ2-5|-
CASSPEGETQYF
TGCGCCAGCAGCCCAGAGGGGGAGACCCAGTACTTC
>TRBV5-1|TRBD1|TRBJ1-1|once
CASSVSRDSLNTEAFF
TGCGCCAGCAGCGTTTCAAGGGACAGCCTAAACACTGAAGCTTTCTTT
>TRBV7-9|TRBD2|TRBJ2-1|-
CASSSRGTSGPYNEQFF
TGTGCCAGCAGCTCAAGGGGAACTAGCGGGCCCTACAATGAGCAGTTCTTC
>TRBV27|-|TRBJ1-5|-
CASSFVGGTLPQHF
TGTGCCAGCAGTTTTGTTGGGGGAACGCTGCCCCAGCATTTT
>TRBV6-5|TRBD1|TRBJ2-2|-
CASSPWTGKTGELFF
TGTGCCAGCAGTCCTTGGACAGGGAAGACAGGGGAGCTGTTTTTT
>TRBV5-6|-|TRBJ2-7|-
CASSSGHSIREQYF
TGTGCCAGCAGCTCGGGGCACTCCATTCGCGAGCAGTACTTC
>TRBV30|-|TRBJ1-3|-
CAWSRKGNTIYF
TGTGCCTGGAGTCGGAAGGGCAACACCATATATTTT
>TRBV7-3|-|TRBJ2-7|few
CASSPLAFRDF
TGTGCCAGCAGCCCCCTAGCGTTTAGAGACTTC
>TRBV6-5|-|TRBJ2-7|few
CASSYSSRGRSEQYF
TGTGCCAGCAGTTACTCCAGCCGGGGTCGGAGCGAGCAGTACTTC
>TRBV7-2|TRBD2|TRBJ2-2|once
CASSLRTSGRVSETGELFF
TGTGCCAGCAGCTTAAGGACTAGCGGGAGGGTATCGGAAACCGGGGAGCTGTTTTTT
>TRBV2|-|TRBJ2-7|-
CASSEPDASCF
TGTGCCAGCAGTGAACCGGACGCCAGTTGTTTC
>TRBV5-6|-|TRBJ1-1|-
CASSPQYLNTEAFF
TGTGCCAGCAGCCCCCAATACTTGAACACTGAAGCTTTCTTT
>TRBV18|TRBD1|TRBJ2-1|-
CASSPDRGSYNEQFF
TGTGCCAGCTCACCGGACAGGGGCAGCTACAATGAGCAGTTCTTC
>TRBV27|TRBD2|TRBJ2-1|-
CASSLAPPAGAIYNEQFF
TGTGCCAGCAGTTTAGCCCCTCCAGCGGGAGCCATCTACAATGAGCAGTTCTTC
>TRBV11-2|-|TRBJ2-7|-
CASRSLDHYEQYF
TGTGCCAGCAGGTCACTGGACCACTACGAGCAGTACTTC
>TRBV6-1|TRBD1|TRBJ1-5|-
CASSGDRGGNQPQHF
TGTGCCAGCAGTGGGGACAGGGGCGGCAATCAGCCCCAGCATTTT
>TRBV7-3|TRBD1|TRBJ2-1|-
CASSFGTVNEQFF
TGTGCCAGCAGCTTCGGGACAGTAAATGAGCAGTTCTTC
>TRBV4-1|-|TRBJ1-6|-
CASSLRGTDDSPLHF
TGCGCCAGCAGCCTACGAGGGACGGACGATTCACCCCTCCACTTT
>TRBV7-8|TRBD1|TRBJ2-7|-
CASSLDRGQPYF
TGTGCCAGCAGCCTGGACAGGGGCCAACCGTACTTC
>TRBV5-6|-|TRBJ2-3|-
CASSLPVGTQYF
TGTGCCAGCAGTCTTCCTGTAGGTACGCAGTATTTT
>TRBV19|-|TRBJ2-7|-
CASSIQDSSYEQYF
TGTGCCAGTAGTATCCAGGACAGTTCCTACGAGCAGTACTTC
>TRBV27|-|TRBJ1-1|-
CASSPEQGPFWTEAFF
TGTGCCAGCAGTCCCGAACAGGGTCCTTTTTGGACTGAAGCTTTCTTT
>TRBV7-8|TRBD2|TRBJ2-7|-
CASSSYPVGLAGVEQYF
TGTGCCAGCAGTTCTTATCCGGTGGGACTAGCGGGAGTTGAGCAGTACTTC
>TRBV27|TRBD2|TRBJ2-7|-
CASSPARGGLAGVYEQYF
TGTGCCAGCAGTCCAGCCCGGGGAGGGCTAGCGGGAGTGTACGAGCAGTACTTC
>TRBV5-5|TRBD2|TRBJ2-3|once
CASRTGTSGTDTQYF
TGTGCCAGCAGAACCGGGACTAGCGGGACAGATACGCAGTATTTT
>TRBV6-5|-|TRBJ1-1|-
CASSYRGGRLAEAFF
TGTGCCAGCAGTTACCGGGGAGGGAGGTTGGCCGAAGCTTTCTTT